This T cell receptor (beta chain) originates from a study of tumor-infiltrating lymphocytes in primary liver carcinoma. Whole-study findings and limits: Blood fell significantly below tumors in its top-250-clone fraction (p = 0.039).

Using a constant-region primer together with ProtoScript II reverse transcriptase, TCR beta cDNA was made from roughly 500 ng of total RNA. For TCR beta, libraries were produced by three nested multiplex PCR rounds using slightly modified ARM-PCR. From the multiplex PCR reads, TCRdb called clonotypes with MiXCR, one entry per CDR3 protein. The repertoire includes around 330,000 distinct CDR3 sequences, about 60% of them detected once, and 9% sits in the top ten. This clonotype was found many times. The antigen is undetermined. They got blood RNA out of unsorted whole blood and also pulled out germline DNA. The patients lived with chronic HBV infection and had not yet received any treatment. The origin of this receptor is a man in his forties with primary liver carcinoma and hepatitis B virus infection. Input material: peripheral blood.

Here the CDR3 DNA reads TGTGCCAGCAGTCCCGGGGGGCGCTCCTACGAGCAGTACTTC. Its protein is CASSPGGRSYEQYF. This chain connects TRBV6-5 to TRBJ2-7; perhaps TRBD2 as D (7 bases). V gave up 5 bases and J gave up 0 bases, with 11 bases separating them. Germline V gene lookup returns CDR1 MNHEY and CDR2 SVGAGI. The CDR3 sequence is 14 residues long.